The 18 T cell receptor beta chains below were found in one sample sequenced in a study of T cell repertoires in cytomegalovirus infection. Each CDR3 protein gets one entry after TCRdb re-called the reads with MiXCR. The sample carries 680,000 or so distinct CDR3 sequences, roughly a third recorded once. Sequenced sample: PBMCs. The receptors stem from a human donor in good health (CMV status not recorded). Some clones in this sample may be carry-over from other donors' samples.

The rearrangement links TRBV28 to TRBJ2-3; weak D call: TRBD2 (5 bases). The V end lost 3 bases, the J end lost 4 bases, and 11 bases lay between the germline ends. The CDR3 loop spans 14 amino acids. Germline V lookup: CDR1 MDHEN, CDR2 SYDVKM. The CDR3 DNA is TGTGCCAGCAGTTTGTCAAGCGGCGCAGATACGCAGTATTTT. Amino acid sequence: CASSLSSGADTQYF. Filled out from reference TRBV28 and TRBJ2-3, the complete variable domain reads DVKVTQSSRYLVKRTGEKVFLECVQDMDHENMFWYRQDPGLGLRLIYFSYDVKMKEKGDIPEGYSVSREKKERFSLILESASTNQTSMYLCASSLSSGADTQYFGPGTRLTVL.

This clonotype has only a few counts. The genes are TRBV6-5 and TRBJ2-3; D call uncertain. V lost 6 bases to trimming and J lost 2 bases, with 12 bases between them. Germline CDR1 is MNHEY and CDR2 is SVGAGI. The CDR3 is 14 residues long. The DNA of the CDR3 is TGTGCCAGCAGATCCTTAAGGATCACAGATACGCAGTATTTT. Translated: CASRSLRITDTQYF.

Remarks on this clonotype: The germline gene is not matched at one end of the junction; a read error may be the cause. This sequence joins TRBV28 and TRBJ1-2, with 7 bases lining up with TRBD1. Germline values: CDR1 MDHEN, CDR2 SYDVKM. CDR3 length: 18 amino acids. CDR3 nucleotides: TGTGCCAGCAGCCAATACCCCGGGACAGAGTCCACTAACTATGGCTACAACTTC. It yields the protein CASSQYPGTESTNYGYNF.

This clonotype appeared once. The V gene is TRBV20-1, the J gene TRBJ1-1; D is uncertain. V dropped 2 bases and J dropped 0 bases, with 10 bases sitting between them. Germline CDR1 is DFQATT and CDR2 is SNEGSKA (reference sequence). CDR3 length: 14 residues. The CDR3 protein is CSARPPVMNTEAFF. CDR3 bases: TGCAGTGCTAGACCCCCAGTCATGAACACTGAAGCTTTCTTT.

This clonotype was seen many times. This sequence joins TRBV2 and TRBJ1-1, with 12 bases fitting TRBD1. Germline assignment: CDR1 SNHLY and CDR2 FYNNEI. The junction had 6 bases not matched to a gene; V was cut back by 8 bases and J by 11 bases. There are 12 residues in the CDR3. The chain's CDR3 is CASPRDRGLAFF. The CDR3 coding sequence is TGTGCCAGCCCCCGGGACAGGGGGCTTGCTTTCTTT. The variable domain in full, with the rest retrieved from reference TRBV2 and TRBJ1-1, is EPEVTQTPSHQVTQMGQEVILRCVPISNHLYFYWYRQILGQKVEFLVSFYNNEISEKSEIFDDQFSVERPDGSNFTLKIRSTKLEDSAMYFCASPRDRGLAFFGQGTRLTVV.

The chain joins TRBV27 to TRBJ1-1; no reliable D call. V was pared by 1 base and J by 7 bases, with 7 bases between. CDR1 is MNHEY and CDR2 is SMNVEV in the germline V gene (reference sequence). The CDR3 totals 12 residues. The CDR3 sequence: CASSLFGGEAFF. In DNA, the CDR3 is TGTGCCAGCAGTTTATTTGGTGGTGAAGCTTTCTTT.

The table lists this clonotype with a few counts. The rearrangement uses TRBV28 and TRBJ1-1, with 9 positions matching TRBD1. The J segment lost 11 bases and the V segment lost 3 bases, leaving 10 bases of the junction unmatched. Germline values: CDR1 MDHEN, CDR2 SYDVKM. This CDR3 contains 14 residues. CDR3 sequence reads: CASSLVEQGARAFF. DNA of the CDR3: TGTGCCAGCAGTTTGGTCGAACAGGGGGCGCGGGCTTTCTTT.

This clonotype was seen a few times. This sequence joins TRBV5-4 and TRBJ2-3; tentatively, D is TRBD1 (7 bases). The CDR3 contains 16 residues. V was cut by 4 bases and J by 3 bases, with 18 bases left in between. CDR1 is SGHNT and CDR2 is YYREEE in the germline V gene (reference sequence). CDR3 bases: TGTGCCAGCAGCGTAAGACAGGGTCGGGGGACAGATACGCAGTATTTT. This encodes CASSVRQGRGTDTQYF.

The CDR3 coding sequence is TGTGCCAGCAGCCAACAGGGACTCCAAGAGACCCAGTACTTC. Translation: CASSQQGLQETQYF. The V and J genes are TRBV14 and TRBJ2-5; D is possibly TRBD2 (6 bases). CDR3 length: 14 amino acids. Trimming removed 2 bases from V and 1 base from J, with 8 bases in between. Germline values: CDR1 SGHDN, CDR2 FVKESK.

There are a few counts of this clonotype. The chain uses TRBV11-1 and TRBJ2-3; D not certain. Trimming removed 1 base from V and 2 bases from J, with 7 bases in between. The CDR3 is made up of 14 amino acids. Germline CDR1 reads SGHAT; CDR2 reads FQDESV (reference sequence). In DNA form, the CDR3 reads TGTGCCAGCAGCTTAGGTGCAGTCACAGATACGCAGTATTTT. Translating it yields CASSLGAVTDTQYF.

Points on this clonotype: A much larger clone lies a single base off, so this may be a read error. The chain has TRBV7-6 and TRBJ1-6; TRBD1 might be the D (5 bases). V was cut by 2 bases and J by 9 bases, with 17 bases left in between. The germline V gene has CDR1 SGHVS and CDR2 FNYEAQ. The CDR3 spans 16 residues. CDR3 DNA: TGTGCCAGCAGCTTATACCATCCGGGGCCCCGTTCACCCCTCCACTTT. Translation: CASSLYHPGPRSPLHF.

This clonotype was observed many times. The chain uses TRBV6-1 and TRBJ2-1; 11 nucleotides match TRBD2. J was trimmed by 8 bases and V by 8 bases; bases with no gene match: 11. Germline V lookup: CDR1 MNHNS, CDR2 SASEGT. The CDR3 is made up of 15 amino acids. In DNA form, the CDR3 reads TGTGCCAGCTTACCCTCGGGACTAGCGGCTGATGAGCAGTTCTTC. It specifies CASLPSGLAADEQFF.

The rearrangement uses TRBV9 and TRBJ1-1, with 7 positions matching TRBD1. CDR1 and CDR2 from the germline V gene are SGDLS and YYNGEE. After removal of 2 bases from V and 5 bases from J, the junction contained 6 bases not matched to a gene. The CDR3 sequence is 14 residues long. The CDR3 protein is CASSVDYRGTEAFF. Written as DNA, the CDR3 is TGTGCCAGCAGCGTCGATTACAGGGGAACTGAAGCTTTCTTT. The full variable domain, rest sourced from reference TRBV9 and TRBJ1-1, is DSGVTQTPKHLITATGQRVTLRCSPRSGDLSVYWYQQSLDQGLQFLIQYYNGEERAKGNILERFSAQQFPDLHSELNLSSLELGDSALYFCASSVDYRGTEAFFGQGTRLTVV.

The CDR3 DNA reads as TGCAGTGCTAGAAAAGTGGCCGGGGGAGAAGCTTTCTTT. The encoded protein is CSARKVAGGEAFF. The chain links TRBV20-1 to TRBJ1-1, with D possibly matching TRBD1 (5 bases). Trimming removed 2 bases at V and 8 bases at J, with 15 bases between. CDR3 length equals 13 residues. The V gene's germline CDR1 is DFQATT and CDR2 SNEGSKA (reference sequence).

The chain recombines TRBV30 with TRBJ2-7; D is undetermined. Looked up from germline, CDR1 is GTSNPN and CDR2 is SVGIG (reference sequence). Trimming cost V 0 bases and J 3 bases, with 15 bases left between them. This CDR3 has 15 residues. The CDR3 DNA follows: TGTGCCTGGAGTGTTCGACGGGCACTACTCTACGAGCAGTACTTC. Amino acid sequence: CAWSVRRALLYEQYF. The entire variable domain, with the rest obtained from reference TRBV30 and TRBJ2-7, is as follows: SQTIHQWPATLVQPVGSPLSLECTVEGTSNPNLYWYRQAAGRGLQLLFYSVGIGQISSEVPQNLSASRPQDRQFILSSKKLLLSDSGFYLCAWSVRRALLYEQYFGPGTRLTVT.

In regard to this clonotype: A much larger clone differs by one base, so this may be a read error. The V and J genes are TRBV7-2 and TRBJ2-2; D gene uncertain. Germline values: CDR1 SGHTA, CDR2 FQGNSA. CDR3 length: 14 residues. The CDR3 nucleotides are TGTGCCGGCAGCCCCGGGCCTGGGACCGGGGAGCTGTTTTTT. Its translation is CAGSPGPGTGELFF.

This clonotype appeared a single time. The chain links TRBV24-1 to TRBJ1-2; D is ambiguous. CDR3 size: 13 residues. CDR1 is KGHDR and CDR2 is SFDVKD in the germline V gene. Trimming stripped 4 bases from V and 8 bases from J, with 13 bases between. The CDR3 region is CATSDPTERGYTF. In nucleotides, the CDR3 is TGTGCCACCAGTGACCCTACCGAAAGGGGCTACACCTTC.

The chain has TRBV6-5 and TRBJ2-4; D is uncertain. The germline gives CDR1 MNHEY, CDR2 SVGAGI. V lost 1 base, J lost 8 bases, and 9 bases lay in between. This CDR3 is 13 amino acids long. This CDR3 reads CASSYYPGDIQYF. The CDR3 nucleotides read TGTGCCAGCAGTTACTACCCTGGGGACATTCAGTACTTC.